These T cell receptor beta chains were read from a single sample in a study of T-cell memory formation after mild COVID-19. TCRdb used MiXCR to reprocess the 5' RACE reads, holding one entry per CDR3 protein. The sample holds 65,000 to 95,000 distinct CDR3 sequences; roughly 13% are singletons and the top ten take more than 35%. Input material: PBMCs or a T cell subset sorted from them (not recorded which). These receptors came from a man aged 18 to 29 who had mild COVID-19 (a few samples of this study predate the infection). Cell type and time point are not known. The CDR3 runs from the conserved cysteine through the conserved F or W. A D gene is named only where the DNA matches it firmly. Size values are once, few and many counts, or a class for expanded clones, and some rows have none.

size | J | D | V | CDR3 | DNA
NA | TRBJ2-5 | NA | TRBV27 | CASSLSSGSHRGQYF | TGTGCCAGCAGTTTATCGTCCGGGAGCCATCGGGGCCAGTACTTC
few | TRBJ2-7 | NA | TRBV7-6 | CASSPHRDGAWEQYF | TGTGCCAGCAGCCCCCACCGGGACGGCGCATGGGAGCAGTACTTC
NA | TRBJ1-4 | TRBD1 | TRBV18 | CASSSTGGNEKLFF | TGTGCCAGCTCATCGACAGGGGGTAATGAAAAACTGTTTTTT
few | TRBJ2-7 | TRBD2 | TRBV18 | CASSPGTSGDSYEQYF | TGTGCCAGCTCACCTGGGACTAGCGGGGACTCCTACGAGCAGTACTTC
NA | TRBJ2-7 | NA | TRBV7-9 | CASSRRRNEQYF | TGTGCCAGCAGCCGGAGGAGGAACGAGCAGTACTTC
NA | TRBJ2-1 | NA | TRBV6-5 | CASSPGIGLAGYNEQFF | TGTGCCAGCAGTCCTGGTATCGGACTCGCTGGGTACAATGAGCAGTTCTTC
NA | TRBJ1-5 | NA | TRBV12-3/TRBV12-4 | CASSFGRGNQPQHF | TGTGCCAGCAGTTTTGGGCGCGGCAATCAGCCCCAGCATTTT
NA | TRBJ2-3 | NA | TRBV24-1 | CATSDFRSTDTQYF | TGTGCCACCAGTGATTTCCGGAGCACAGATACGCAGTATTTT
NA | TRBJ1-4 | TRBD1 | TRBV5-5 | CASSSTGVREKLFF | TGTGCCAGCAGCTCGACAGGGGTTCGGGAAAAACTGTTTTTT
NA | TRBJ2-3 | NA | TRBV7-6 | CASSLAPGKDTQYF | TGTGCCAGCAGCTTGGCACCAGGGAAGGATACGCAGTATTTT
many | TRBJ2-1 | TRBD1 | TRBV4-3 | CASSQDRGPNDEQFF | TGCGCCAGCAGCCAAGACAGGGGGCCGAACGATGAGCAGTTCTTC
many | TRBJ2-7 | NA | TRBV7-6 | CASSFGTRPTNEQYF | TGTGCCAGCAGCTTCGGGACACGGCCTACCAACGAGCAGTACTTC
few | TRBJ2-5 | TRBD1 | TRBV7-9 | CASSLAQGATQTQYF | TGTGCCAGCAGCTTAGCTCAGGGGGCGACACAGACCCAGTACTTC
NA | TRBJ2-2 | NA | TRBV15 | CATSREGAEPTGELFF | TGTGCCACCAGCAGAGAGGGGGCGGAACCTACCGGGGAGCTGTTTTTT
few | TRBJ2-1 | NA | TRBV3-1 | CASSQDGKGGYNEQFF | TGTGCCAGCAGCCAAGATGGGAAAGGGGGGTACAATGAGCAGTTCTTC
once | TRBJ2-5 | NA | TRBV7-3 | CASSSGQSQQETQYF | TGTGCCAGCAGCTCTGGGCAGTCCCAACAAGAGACCCAGTACTTC
few | TRBJ2-1 | TRBD2 | TRBV7-2 | CASTLLAGAYNEQFF | TGTGCCAGCACCCTACTAGCGGGGGCCTACAATGAGCAGTTCTTC
few | TRBJ2-2 | NA | TRBV7-9 | CASSVDKRAGELFF | TGTGCCAGCAGCGTGGACAAGAGGGCCGGGGAGCTGTTTTTT
NA | TRBJ2-7 | TRBD1 | TRBV5-1 | CASSGPGQGAGFHEQYF | TGCGCCAGCAGCGGACCGGGACAGGGGGCAGGTTTCCACGAGCAGTACTTC
NA | TRBJ2-2 | TRBD1 | TRBV27 | CASSLWQGAGELFF | TGTGCCAGCAGTTTATGGCAGGGGGCCGGGGAGCTGTTTTTT
NA | TRBJ1-5 | NA | TRBV7-2 | CASSFSIGTSNQPQHF | TGTGCCAGCAGCTTCAGTATCGGGACAAGCAATCAGCCCCAGCATTTT
few | TRBJ1-1 | NA | TRBV5-1 | CASSSISGLNTEAFF | TGCGCCAGCAGCTCGATAAGCGGCTTGAACACTGAAGCTTTCTTT
few | TRBJ2-7 | NA | TRBV12-3/TRBV12-4 | CASSPTGLSYEQYF | TGTGCCAGCAGCCCCACAGGGCTTTCCTACGAGCAGTACTTC
NA | TRBJ2-1 | TRBD1 | TRBV12-3/TRBV12-4 | CASSLGQGTYNEQFF | TGTGCCAGCAGTCTAGGACAGGGGACCTACAATGAGCAGTTCTTC
many | TRBJ2-7 | NA | TRBV7-9 | CASSPEGGYEQYF | TGTGCCAGCAGCCCCGAAGGTGGCTACGAGCAGTACTTC
many | TRBJ2-1 | TRBD2 | TRBV6-5 | CASRRGSSYNEQFF | TGTGCCAGCAGGCGGGGGAGCTCCTACAATGAGCAGTTCTTC
few | TRBJ1-1 | NA | TRBV30 | CAWSGWTEAFF | TGTGCCTGGAGTGGTTGGACTGAAGCTTTCTTT
NA | TRBJ2-2 | NA | TRBV5-1 | CASSWAWERNTGELFF | TGCGCCAGCAGCTGGGCCTGGGAAAGAAACACCGGGGAGCTGTTTTTT
NA | TRBJ2-1 | TRBD2 | TRBV7-3 | CASSLVAGGFNEQFF | TGTGCCAGCAGCTTAGTAGCGGGGGGGTTCAATGAGCAGTTCTTC
few | TRBJ2-5 | NA | TRBV5-1 | CASSPPTMVVGTQYF | TGCGCCAGCAGCCCGCCTACCATGGTCGTGGGAACCCAGTACTTC
NA | TRBJ1-1 | NA | TRBV7-8 | CASSLSGFSEAFF | TGTGCCAGCAGCTTATCAGGGTTCTCTGAAGCTTTCTTT